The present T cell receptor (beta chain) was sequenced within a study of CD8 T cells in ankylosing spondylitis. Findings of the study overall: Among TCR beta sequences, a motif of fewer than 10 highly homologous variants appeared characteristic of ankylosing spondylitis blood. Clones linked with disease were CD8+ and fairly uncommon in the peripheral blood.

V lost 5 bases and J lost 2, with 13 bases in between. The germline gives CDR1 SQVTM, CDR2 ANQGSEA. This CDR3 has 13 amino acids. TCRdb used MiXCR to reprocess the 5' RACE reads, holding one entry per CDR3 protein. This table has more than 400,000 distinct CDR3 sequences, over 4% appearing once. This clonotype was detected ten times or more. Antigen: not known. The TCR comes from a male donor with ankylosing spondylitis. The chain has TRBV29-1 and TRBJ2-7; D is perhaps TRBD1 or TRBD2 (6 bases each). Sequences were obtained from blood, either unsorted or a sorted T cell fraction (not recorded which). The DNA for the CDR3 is TGCAGCGTTCAAACCGGGGGCCCCTACGAGCAGTACTTC. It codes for CSVQTGGPYEQYF.